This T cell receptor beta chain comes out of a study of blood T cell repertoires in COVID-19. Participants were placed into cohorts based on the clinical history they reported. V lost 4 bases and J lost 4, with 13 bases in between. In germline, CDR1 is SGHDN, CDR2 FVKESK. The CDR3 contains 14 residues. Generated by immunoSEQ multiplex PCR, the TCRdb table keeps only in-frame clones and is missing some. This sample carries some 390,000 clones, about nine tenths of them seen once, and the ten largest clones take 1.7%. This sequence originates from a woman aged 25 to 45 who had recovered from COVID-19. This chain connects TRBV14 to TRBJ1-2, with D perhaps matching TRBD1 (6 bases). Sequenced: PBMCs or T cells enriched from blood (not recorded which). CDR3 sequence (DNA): TGTGCCAGCAGCCCGCAGGGGATCGGCTATGGCTACACCTTC. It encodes CASSPQGIGYGYTF.